This T cell receptor beta chain was sequenced during a study of regulatory T cells in long-lasting Graves disease. Time point denoted: newly diagnosed GD, antithyroid drugs for less than 3 months. After RNA was extracted from PBMCs, the TCR library was made from it. Investigators prepared the TCR beta libraries by applying iRepertoire HTBI primers and Arm-PCR of CDR3 regions. TCRdb itself ran the multiplex PCR reads through MiXCR, one entry per CDR3 protein. The sample includes 440,000 or so distinct CDR3 sequences, roughly 15% of them seen just once. Per germline, CDR1 LNHDA and CDR2 SQIVND (reference sequence). V lost 7 bases and J 6 bases, leaving 27 bases between the germline ends. The CDR3 has 18 amino acids. The data also belong to a second study, concerning T cells in Graves' hyperthyroidism and ophthalmopathy.

This clonotype was sampled from a woman in her 30s with Graves disease. The chain links TRBV19 to TRBJ2-2, with a possible D match to TRBD2 (6 bases). Sequencing used peripheral blood mononuclear cells (PBMCs), obtained at new diagnosis, from a patient treated with antithyroid drugs. This CDR3 reads CASTTTPRGGTRPGELFF. CDR3 nucleotides: TGTGCCAGTACCACAACACCGCGAGGCGGGACCCGTCCCGGGGAGCTGTTTTTT.